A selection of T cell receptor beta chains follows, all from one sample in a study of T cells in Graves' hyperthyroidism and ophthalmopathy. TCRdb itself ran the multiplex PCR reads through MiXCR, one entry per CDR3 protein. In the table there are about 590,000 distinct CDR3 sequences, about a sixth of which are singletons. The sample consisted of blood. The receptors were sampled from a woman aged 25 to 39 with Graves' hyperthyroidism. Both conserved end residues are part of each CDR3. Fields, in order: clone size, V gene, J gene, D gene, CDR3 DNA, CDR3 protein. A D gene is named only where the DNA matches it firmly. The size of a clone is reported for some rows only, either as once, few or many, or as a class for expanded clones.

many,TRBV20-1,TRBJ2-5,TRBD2,TGCAGTGCTCGAATACTAGCGGGAGGGTACCAAGAGACCCAGTACTTC,CSARILAGGYQETQYF
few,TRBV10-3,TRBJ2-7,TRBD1,TGTGCCATTGGACAGGGCCTCGAGCAGTACTTC,CAIGQGLEQYF
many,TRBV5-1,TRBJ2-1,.,TGCGCCAGCAGCTTACGGCAGATCTACAATGAGCAGTTCTTC,CASSLRQIYNEQFF
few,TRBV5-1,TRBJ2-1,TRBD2,TGCGCCAGCAGCGTAGAGGCCGGGACTAGCGGGAAGGGGGTATATGAGCAGTTCTTC,CASSVEAGTSGKGVYEQFF
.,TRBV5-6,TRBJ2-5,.,TGTGCCAGCAGCTTGAGAAGGGGAGAGACCCAGTACTTC,CASSLRRGETQYF
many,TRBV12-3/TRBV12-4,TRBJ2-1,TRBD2,TGTGCCAGCAGGCGGGGGACTAGCGGGTGGGTACGGCAGTTCTTC,CASRRGTSGWVRQFF
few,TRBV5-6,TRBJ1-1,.,TGTGCCAGCAGCCCGCCGGGGGGGGACGTATGGAACACTGAAGCTTTCTTT,CASSPPGGDVWNTEAFF
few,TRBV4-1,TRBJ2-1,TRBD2,TGCGCCAGCAGCCAAGTAGGGCTAGCGGGAGGGCCGACCTACAATGAGCAGTTCTTC,CASSQVGLAGGPTYNEQFF
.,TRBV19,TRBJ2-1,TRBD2,TGTGCCAGTAGTATTTGGACTAGCGGGAGTTACAATGAGCAGTTCTTC,CASSIWTSGSYNEQFF
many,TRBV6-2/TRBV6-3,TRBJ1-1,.,TGTGCCAGCAGCGCTTTGGGGATTAAGAACACTGAAGCTTTCTTT,CASSALGIKNTEAFF
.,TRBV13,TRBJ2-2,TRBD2,TGTGCCAGCAGCTTACGGGGCGGGAGGATCGAGAACACCGGGGAGCTGTTTTTT,CASSLRGGRIENTGELFF
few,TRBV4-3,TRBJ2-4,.,TGCGCCAGCAGCCAAGAAAGGGATATCAACATTCAGTACTTC,CASSQERDINIQYF
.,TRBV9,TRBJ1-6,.,TGTGCCAGCAGCGTCGCCGATTCACCCCTCCACTTT,CASSVADSPLHF
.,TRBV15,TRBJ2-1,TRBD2,TGTGCCACCAGCAGAGGGCTAGCGGGAGTCAATGAGCAGTTCTTC,CATSRGLAGVNEQFF
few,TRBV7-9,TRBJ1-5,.,TGTGCCAGCAGCTTAGAGACAACAAATCAGCCCCAGCATTTT,CASSLETTNQPQHF
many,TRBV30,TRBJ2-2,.,TGTGCCTGGAGTTACGGGGCCGGGGAGCTGTTTTTT,CAWSYGAGELFF
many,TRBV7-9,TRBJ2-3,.,TGTGCCAGCAGCTCCGATCAGGAGGCGCAGTATTTT,CASSSDQEAQYF
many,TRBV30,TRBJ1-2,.,TGTGCCTGGAGCCAGGGTTATGGCTACACCTTC,CAWSQGYGYTF
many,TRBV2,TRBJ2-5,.,TGTGCCAGCACTCCCCCACGGGACCAAGAGACCCAGTACTTC,CASTPPRDQETQYF
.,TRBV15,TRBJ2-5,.,TGTGCCACCAGCAGAGATAGGTGGGAGACCCAGTACTTC,CATSRDRWETQYF
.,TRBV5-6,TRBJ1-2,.,TGTGCCAGCAGCTTGGCGCGGACGCTCGTTTCCACCTTC,CASSLARTLVSTF
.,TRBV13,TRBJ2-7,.,TGTGCCAGCGCCTCGGAGGGCTCGTCCTACGAGCAGTACTTC,CASASEGSSYEQYF
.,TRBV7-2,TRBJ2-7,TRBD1,TGTGCCAGCAGCCCGACATCCGGGACAGGGCGGCGGCAGTACTTC,CASSPTSGTGRRQYF
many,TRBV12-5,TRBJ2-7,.,TGTGCTAGTGGGCGAGTGACAGGGGAGGGGTGGCAGTACTTC,CASGRVTGEGWQYF
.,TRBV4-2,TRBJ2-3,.,TGTGCCAGCAGCCAAGCTATAGAGGCGGGGCGGTATTTT,CASSQAIEAGRYF
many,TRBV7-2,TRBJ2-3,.,TGTGCCAGCAGCTTACTACAGGGGAACGGCGGGGGCAGCACAGATACGCAGTATTTT,CASSLLQGNGGGSTDTQYF
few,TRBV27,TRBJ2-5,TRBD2,TGTGCCAGCAGTTTACGGGGGGTAGAGACCCAGTACTTC,CASSLRGVETQYF
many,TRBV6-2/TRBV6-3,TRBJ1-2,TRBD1,TGTGCCAGCAACTCTCGACAGGGTTACGGCTACACCTTC,CASNSRQGYGYTF
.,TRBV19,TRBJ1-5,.,TGTGCCAGTAGACAAGGGTCAAGCAATCAGCCCCAGCATTTT,CASRQGSSNQPQHF
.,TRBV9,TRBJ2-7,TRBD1,TGTGCCAGCAGCGCCATGGGACAGGGGAGAGACGAGCAGTACTTC,CASSAMGQGRDEQYF
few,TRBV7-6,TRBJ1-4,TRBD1,TGTGCCATCAGAAACGATGGACAGGAGGGGGGAAAACTGTTTTTT,CAIRNDGQEGGKLFF